The present T cell receptor (beta chain) was sequenced within a study of radiotherapy plus CTLA-4 blockade in lung cancer. Study-level findings and limits: Radiotherapy with ipilimumab was followed by blood expansion of tumor-derived clones.

As to this clone: Its matching antigen is unknown.

This CDR3 contains 17 residues. The trim removed 1 base at V and 10 bases at J, leaving 15 bases unmatched. The V gene's germline CDR1 is LGHNA and CDR2 YNFKEQ. Assay: immunoSEQ multiplex PCR; the TCRdb copy retains only in-frame clones and omits some. The table shows about 88,000 clones, with less than 80% occurring only once. This receptor was obtained from a human donor with non-small cell lung cancer that progressed on radiotherapy plus ipilimumab. The chain links TRBV4-2 to TRBJ2-1, with 8 bases identical to TRBD1. The specimen comprised peripheral blood, sampled from a patient treated with radiotherapy plus ipilimumab. This chain's CDR3 is CASSQASGTGRSGEQFF. In nucleotides, the CDR3 is TGTGCCAGCAGCCAAGCCTCCGGGACAGGTAGATCGGGGGAGCAGTTCTTC.